These T cell receptor beta chains were read from a single sample in a study of cytomegalovirus exposure and HLA in healthy donors. The data were produced by immunoSEQ multiplex PCR, yet TCRdb's version contains in-frame clones alone and is incomplete. Of about 110,000 clones in the sample, just under 80% were seen once. The material sequenced was PBMCs. The receptors shown here come from a man in his thirties or forties in good health and CMV-seronegative. Each CDR3 is given with its conserved first and last residue. Each record gives: V gene, J gene, clone size, CDR3 protein. Clone size is stated in some rows and not others, as once, few, many or a class when expanded.

V: TRBV10-2
J: TRBJ1-3
size: few
CDR3: CASRLDTSSGNTIYF

V: TRBV10-3
J: TRBJ1-3
size: .
CDR3: CAIAGVSGNTIYF

V: TRBV5-6
J: TRBJ2-1
size: .
CDR3: CASSLVQALEQFF

V: TRBV27
J: TRBJ2-3
size: .
CDR3: CASSFLSGSTDTQYF

V: TRBV27
J: TRBJ1-2
size: .
CDR3: CASRYGTGYGYTF

V: TRBV5-1
J: TRBJ1-1
size: .
CDR3: CASSTRGNTEAFF

V: TRBV4-3
J: TRBJ2-7
size: .
CDR3: CASSQEGGAGYEQYF

V: TRBV10-1
J: TRBJ2-7
size: few
CDR3: CASSIGLSYEQYF

V: TRBV6-5
J: TRBJ1-5
size: few
CDR3: CASSYSAVGNQPQHF

V: TRBV2
J: TRBJ2-3
size: .
CDR3: CASWRGGQTDTQYF

V: TRBV6-5
J: TRBJ1-4
size: .
CDR3: CASSPNSDRNEKLFF